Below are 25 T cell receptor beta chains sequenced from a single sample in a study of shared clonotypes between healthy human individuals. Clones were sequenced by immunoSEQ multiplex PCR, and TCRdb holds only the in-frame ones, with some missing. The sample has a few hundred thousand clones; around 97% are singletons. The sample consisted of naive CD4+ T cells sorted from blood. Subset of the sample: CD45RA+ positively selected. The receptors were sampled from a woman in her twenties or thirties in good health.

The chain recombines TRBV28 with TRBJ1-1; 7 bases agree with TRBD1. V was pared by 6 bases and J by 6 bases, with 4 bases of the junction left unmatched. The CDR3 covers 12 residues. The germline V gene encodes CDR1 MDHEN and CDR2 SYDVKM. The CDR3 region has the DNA TGTGCCAGCAGAAAGGGGGCCGCTGAAGCTTTCTTT. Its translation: CASRKGAAEAFF.

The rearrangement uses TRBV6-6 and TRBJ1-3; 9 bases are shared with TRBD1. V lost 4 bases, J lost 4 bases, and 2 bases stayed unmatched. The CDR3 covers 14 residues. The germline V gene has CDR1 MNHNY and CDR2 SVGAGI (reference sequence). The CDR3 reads CASSLGTGGNTIYF. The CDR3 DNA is TGTGCCAGCAGTTTAGGGACAGGGGGAAACACCATATATTTT.

The CDR3 coding sequence is TGTGCCAGCAGCTCTACGGGATCGAACTACGAGCAGTACTTC. Translated, it gives CASSSTGSNYEQYF. The chain recombines TRBV28 with TRBJ2-7; a weak D match, TRBD2 (5 bases). V was shortened by 6 bases and J by 3 bases, with 15 bases between the two germline ends. The CDR3 extends over 14 amino acids. Germline V lookup: CDR1 MDHEN, CDR2 SYDVKM.

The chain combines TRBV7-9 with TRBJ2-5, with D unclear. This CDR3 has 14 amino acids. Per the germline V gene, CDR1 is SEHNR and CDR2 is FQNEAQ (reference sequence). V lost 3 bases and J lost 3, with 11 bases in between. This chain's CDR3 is CASSFLFGEETQYF. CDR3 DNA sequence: TGTGCCAGCAGCTTCTTATTTGGTGAAGAGACCCAGTACTTC.

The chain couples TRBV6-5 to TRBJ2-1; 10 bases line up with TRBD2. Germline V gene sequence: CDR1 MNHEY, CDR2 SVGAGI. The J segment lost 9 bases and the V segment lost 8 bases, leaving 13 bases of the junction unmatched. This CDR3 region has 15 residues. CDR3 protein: CASAPRASGRGEQFF. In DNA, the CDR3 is TGTGCCAGCGCACCTAGGGCTAGCGGGAGAGGTGAGCAGTTCTTC.

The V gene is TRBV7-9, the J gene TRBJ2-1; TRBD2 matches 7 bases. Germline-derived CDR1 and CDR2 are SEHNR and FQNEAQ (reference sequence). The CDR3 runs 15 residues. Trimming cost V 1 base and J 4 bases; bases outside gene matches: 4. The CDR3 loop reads CASSLVAGLYNEQFF. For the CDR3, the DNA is TGTGCCAGCAGCTTAGTTGCGGGACTATACAATGAGCAGTTCTTC.

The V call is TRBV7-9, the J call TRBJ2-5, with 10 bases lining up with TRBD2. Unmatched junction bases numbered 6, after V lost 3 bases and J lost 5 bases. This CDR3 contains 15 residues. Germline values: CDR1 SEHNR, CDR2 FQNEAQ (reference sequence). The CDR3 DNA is TGTGCCAGCAGCTTCCGGACTAGCGGCCCGGAGACCCAGTACTTC. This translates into CASSFRTSGPETQYF. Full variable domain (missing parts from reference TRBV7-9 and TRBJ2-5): DTGVSQNPRHKITKRGQNVTFRCDPISEHNRLYWYRQTLGQGPEFLTYFQNEAQLEKSRLLSDRFSAERPKGSFSTLEIQRTEQGDSAMYLCASSFRTSGPETQYFGPGTRLLVL.

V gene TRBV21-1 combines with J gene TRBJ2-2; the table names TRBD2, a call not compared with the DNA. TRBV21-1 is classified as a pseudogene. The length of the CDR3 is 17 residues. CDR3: CASSIPEPGGEAGELFF. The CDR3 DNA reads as TGTGCCAGCAGCATCCCAGAGCCCGGGGGTGAGGCCGGGGAGCTGTTTTTT.

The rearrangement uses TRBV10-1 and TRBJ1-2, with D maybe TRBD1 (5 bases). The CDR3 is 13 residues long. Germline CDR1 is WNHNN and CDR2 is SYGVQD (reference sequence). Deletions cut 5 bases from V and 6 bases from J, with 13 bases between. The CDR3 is CASSSGAPNGYTF. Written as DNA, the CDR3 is TGCGCCAGCAGTTCCGGGGCCCCCAATGGCTACACCTTC.

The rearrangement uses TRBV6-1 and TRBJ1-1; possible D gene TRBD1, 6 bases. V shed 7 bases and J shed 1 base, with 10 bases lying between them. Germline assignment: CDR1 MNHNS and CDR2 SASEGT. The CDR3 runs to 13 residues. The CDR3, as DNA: TGTGCCAGCAACGACAGGCCGAACACTGAAGCTTTCTTT. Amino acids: CASNDRPNTEAFF.

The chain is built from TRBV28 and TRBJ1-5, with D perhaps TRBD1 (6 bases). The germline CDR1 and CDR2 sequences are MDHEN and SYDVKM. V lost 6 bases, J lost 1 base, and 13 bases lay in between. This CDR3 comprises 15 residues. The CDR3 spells CASRTGYWSNQPQHF. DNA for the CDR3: TGTGCCAGCAGGACAGGCTATTGGAGCAATCAGCCCCAGCATTTT.

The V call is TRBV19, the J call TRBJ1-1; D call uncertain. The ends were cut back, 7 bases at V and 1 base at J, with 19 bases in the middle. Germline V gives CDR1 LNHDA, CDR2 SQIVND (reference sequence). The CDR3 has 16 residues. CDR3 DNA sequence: TGTGCCAGTACCCCCGATGTCGGGAGAGGGAACACTGAAGCTTTCTTT. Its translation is CASTPDVGRGNTEAFF.

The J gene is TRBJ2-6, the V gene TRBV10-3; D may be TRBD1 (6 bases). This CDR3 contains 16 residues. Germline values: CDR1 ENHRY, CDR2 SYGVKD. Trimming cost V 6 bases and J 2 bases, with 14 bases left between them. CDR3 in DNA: TGTGCCATCAGGGGGGAACAGGGTACTGGGGCCAACGTCCTGACTTTC. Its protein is CAIRGEQGTGANVLTF.

CDR3 nucleotides: TGTGCCAGCAGCCAGCAGGGCGGGAGTTCGAACACCGGGGAGCTGTTTTTT. Its protein is CASSQQGGSSNTGELFF. V and J are TRBV11-3 and TRBJ2-2; the match to TRBD2 covers 7 bases. This CDR3 region has 17 residues. V trimming: 5 bases; J trimming: 0 bases; junction bases outside the gene matches: 9. The V gene's germline CDR1 is SGHNT and CDR2 YENEEA.

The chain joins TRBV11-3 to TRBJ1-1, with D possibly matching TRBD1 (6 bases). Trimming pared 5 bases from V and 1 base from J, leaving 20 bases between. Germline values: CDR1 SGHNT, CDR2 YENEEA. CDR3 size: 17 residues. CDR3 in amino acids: CASSQSWTDKKNTEAFF. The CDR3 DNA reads TGTGCCAGCAGCCAATCCTGGACAGATAAAAAGAACACTGAAGCTTTCTTT. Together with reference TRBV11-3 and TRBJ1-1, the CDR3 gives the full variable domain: EAGVVQSPRYKIIEKKQPVAFWCNPISGHNTLYWYLQNLGQGPELLIRYENEEAVDDSQLPKDRFSAERLKGVDSTLKIQPAELGDSAVYLCASSQSWTDKKNTEAFFGQGTRLTVV.

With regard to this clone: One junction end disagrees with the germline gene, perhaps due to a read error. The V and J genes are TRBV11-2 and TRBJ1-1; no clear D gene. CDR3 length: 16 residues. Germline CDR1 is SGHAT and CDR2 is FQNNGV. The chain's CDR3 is CASSSGGVRGNAEAFF. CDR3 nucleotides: TGTGCCAGCAGCTCGGGTGGGGTCAGAGGGAACGCTGAAGCTTTCTTT.

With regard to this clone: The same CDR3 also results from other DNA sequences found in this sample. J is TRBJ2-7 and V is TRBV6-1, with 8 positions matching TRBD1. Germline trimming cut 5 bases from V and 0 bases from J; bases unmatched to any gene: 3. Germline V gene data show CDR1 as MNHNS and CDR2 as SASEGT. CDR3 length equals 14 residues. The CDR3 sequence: CASSRTGSSYEQYF. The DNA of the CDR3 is TGTGCCAGCAGTCGGACAGGGTCCTCCTACGAGCAGTACTTC.

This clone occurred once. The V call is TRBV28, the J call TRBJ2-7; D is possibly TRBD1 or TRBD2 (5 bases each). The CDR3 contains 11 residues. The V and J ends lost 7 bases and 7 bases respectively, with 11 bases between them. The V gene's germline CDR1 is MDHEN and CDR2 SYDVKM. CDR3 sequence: CASKGPREQYF. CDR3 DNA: TGTGCCAGCAAGGGACCAAGGGAGCAGTACTTC.

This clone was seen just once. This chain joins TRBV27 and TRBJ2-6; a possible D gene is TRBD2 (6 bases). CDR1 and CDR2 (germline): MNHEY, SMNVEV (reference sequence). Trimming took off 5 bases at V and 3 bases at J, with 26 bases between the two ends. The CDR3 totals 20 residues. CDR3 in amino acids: CASSDSFNAGPSSGANVLTF. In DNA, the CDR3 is TGTGCCAGCAGTGACTCTTTTAACGCGGGACCTTCGAGTGGGGCCAACGTCCTGACTTTC.

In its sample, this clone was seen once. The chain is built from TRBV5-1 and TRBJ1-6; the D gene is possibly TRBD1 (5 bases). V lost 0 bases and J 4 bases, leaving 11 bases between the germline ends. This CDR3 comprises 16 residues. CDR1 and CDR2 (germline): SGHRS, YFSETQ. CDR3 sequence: CASSLGQLPYNSPLHF. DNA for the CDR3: TGCGCCAGCAGCTTGGGACAGCTACCTTATAATTCACCCCTCCACTTT.

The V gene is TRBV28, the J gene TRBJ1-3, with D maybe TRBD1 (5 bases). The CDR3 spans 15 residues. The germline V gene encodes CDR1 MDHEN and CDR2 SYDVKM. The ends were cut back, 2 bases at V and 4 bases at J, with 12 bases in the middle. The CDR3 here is CASSLDPRGGNTIYF. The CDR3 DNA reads TGTGCCAGCAGTTTAGATCCTAGGGGAGGAAACACCATATATTTT. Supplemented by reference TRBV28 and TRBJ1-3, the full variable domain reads DVKVTQSSRYLVKRTGEKVFLECVQDMDHENMFWYRQDPGLGLRLIYFSYDVKMKEKGDIPEGYSVSREKKERFSLILESASTNQTSMYLCASSLDPRGGNTIYFGEGSWLTVV.

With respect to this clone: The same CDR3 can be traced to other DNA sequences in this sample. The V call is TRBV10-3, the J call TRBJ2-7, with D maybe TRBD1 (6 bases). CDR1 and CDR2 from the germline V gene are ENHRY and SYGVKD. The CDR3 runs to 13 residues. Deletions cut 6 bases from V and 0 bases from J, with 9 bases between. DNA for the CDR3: TGTGCCATCAGGCCACAGGGCTCCTACGAGCAGTACTTC. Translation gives CAIRPQGSYEQYF.

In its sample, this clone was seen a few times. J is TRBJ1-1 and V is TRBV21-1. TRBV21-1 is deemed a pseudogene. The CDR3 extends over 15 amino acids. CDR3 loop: CASSKDGPTNTEAFF. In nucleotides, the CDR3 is TGTGCCAGCAGCAAAGACGGTCCAACGAACACTGAAGCTTTCTTT.

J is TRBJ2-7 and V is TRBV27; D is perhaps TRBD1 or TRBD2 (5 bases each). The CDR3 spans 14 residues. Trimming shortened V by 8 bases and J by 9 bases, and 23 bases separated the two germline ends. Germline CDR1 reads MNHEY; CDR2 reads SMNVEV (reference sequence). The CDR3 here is CASGARDQREVQYF. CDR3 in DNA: TGTGCCAGCGGGGCTAGGGACCAACGAGAGGTGCAGTACTTC.

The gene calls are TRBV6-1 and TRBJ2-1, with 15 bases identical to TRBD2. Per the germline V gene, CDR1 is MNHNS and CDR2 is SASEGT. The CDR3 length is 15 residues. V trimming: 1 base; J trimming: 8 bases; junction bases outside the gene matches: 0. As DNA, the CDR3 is TGTGCCAGCAGTGAAGGGACTAGCGGGAGGGATGAGCAGTTCTTC. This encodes CASSEGTSGRDEQFF.